The 21 T cell receptor beta chains below all came from one sample that was sequenced in a study of blood T cell repertoires in COVID-19. Only in-frame clones appear in the TCRdb table, and some are missing; sequencing was by immunoSEQ multiplex PCR. Of around 43,000 clones listed, approximately 86% are singletons. Sequencing input: peripheral blood. These receptors came from a middle-aged man in a cohort sampled during active COVID-19.

The chain is built from TRBV20-1 and TRBJ1-1, with D possibly being TRBD1 (5 bases). The CDR3 is made up of 11 amino acids. Trimming removed 7 bases at V and 7 bases at J, with 13 bases between. Germline CDR1 and CDR2: DFQATT and SNEGSKA (reference sequence). Written as DNA, the CDR3 is TGCAGTGGAACCAAAGGGGATGAAGCTTTCTTT. Its translation: CSGTKGDEAFF.

J is TRBJ1-1 and V is TRBV12-5; weak D call: TRBD1 (5 bases). The ends were cut back, 4 bases at V and 0 bases at J, with 12 bases in the middle. The CDR3 extends over 15 amino acids. Per the germline V gene, CDR1 is LGHNT and CDR2 is FRNRAP. The CDR3 here is CASGSGPYMNTEAFF. CDR3 nucleotides: TGTGCTAGTGGTTCAGGGCCGTATATGAACACTGAAGCTTTCTTT.

The chain has TRBV6-5 and TRBJ1-6; the D gene is possibly TRBD1 (5 bases). CDR1 and CDR2 from the germline V gene are MNHEY and SVGAGI. This CDR3 is built from 14 residues. Trimming pared 6 bases from V and 8 bases from J, leaving 14 bases between. The CDR3: CASRRGLVDSPLHF. DNA for the CDR3: TGTGCCAGCAGAAGGGGCTTGGTTGATTCACCCCTCCACTTT.

V usage is TRBV11-1 and J usage is TRBJ2-1; 14 nucleotides line up with TRBD2. The junction had 3 bases not matched to a gene; V was cut back by 4 bases and J by 7 bases. The CDR3 sequence is 15 residues long. CDR1 SGHAT and CDR2 FQDESV come from the germline V gene (reference sequence). DNA of the CDR3: TGTGCCAGCAGCTCGGGACTAGCGGGAGTGAATGAGCAGTTCTTC. Translated, it gives CASSSGLAGVNEQFF.

The chain couples TRBV11-2 to TRBJ2-3; 9 bases map to TRBD2. CDR3 size: 16 residues. With 2 bases clipped from V and 2 bases from J, the junction kept 5 bases outside the gene matches. Germline V gene sequence: CDR1 SGHAT, CDR2 FQNNGV. CDR3 bases: TGTGCCAGCAGCTTACCTAGCGGGGTCGACACAGATACGCAGTATTTT. Amino acids: CASSLPSGVDTDTQYF.

The chain has TRBV9 and TRBJ1-3, with D tentatively TRBD1 (6 bases). V lost 3 bases and J lost 0, with 10 bases in between. CDR1 is SGDLS, CDR2 YYNGEE, per germline. The CDR3 consists of 15 residues. CDR3 coding DNA: TGTGCCAGCAGCGAGGGGGGGTCCTCTGGAAACACCATATATTTT. Translation: CASSEGGSSGNTIYF.

The chain joins TRBV7-2 to TRBJ2-3; D might be TRBD1 (5 bases). The V and J ends lost 5 bases and 5 bases respectively, with 8 bases between them. The germline gives CDR1 SGHTA, CDR2 FQGNSA. The CDR3 is made up of 12 amino acids. CDR3 sequence (DNA): TGTGCCAGCAGCCCAGGGCTAGATACGCAGTATTTT. The encoded protein is CASSPGLDTQYF.

The J gene is TRBJ1-1, the V gene TRBV19, with 7 bases that match TRBD1. The germline V gene encodes CDR1 LNHDA and CDR2 SQIVND (reference sequence). The CDR3 covers 14 residues. The V and J ends lost 6 bases and 1 base, in that order; junction bases with no gene match: 5. DNA for the CDR3: TGTGCCAGTAGCCAGGGACAGCCGAACACTGAAGCTTTCTTT. It encodes CASSQGQPNTEAFF. Full variable domain (outside the CDR3, taken from reference TRBV19 and TRBJ1-1): DGGITQSPKYLFRKEGQNVTLSCEQNLNHDAMYWYRQDPGQGLRLIYYSQIVNDFQKGDIAEGYSVSREKKESFPLTVTSAQKNPTAFYLCASSQGQPNTEAFFGQGTRLTVV.

CDR3 protein: CASSIGPVGGGYTF. CDR3 coding DNA: TGTGCCAGTAGTATAGGACCCGTCGGAGGAGGCTACACCTTC. The genes are TRBV19 and TRBJ1-2, with D hard to call. With 1 base removed from V and 8 bases from J, the gap between germline ends came to 14 bases. Germline V gene data show CDR1 as LNHDA and CDR2 as SQIVND (reference sequence). CDR3 length: 14 amino acids.

This chain joins TRBV5-1 and TRBJ2-7, with 7 bases that match TRBD2. J lost 1 base, V lost 3 bases, and 16 bases had no gene match. CDR1 is SGHRS, CDR2 YFSETQ, per germline. CDR3 length: 18 amino acids. The CDR3 spells CASSSPGLRLAVSYEQYV. The CDR3 nucleotides read TGCGCCAGCAGCTCCCCGGGACTACGACTAGCAGTGTCCTACGAGCAGTACGTC.

Written as DNA, the CDR3 is TGTGCCAGCAGCCGAAGGACAGCAGCAAACTATGGCTACACCTTC. Its protein is CASSRRTAANYGYTF. The chain links TRBV3-1 (or the pseudogene TRBV3-2) to TRBJ1-2; tentatively, D is TRBD1 (6 bases). This CDR3 contains 15 residues. The germline gives CDR1 LGHDT, CDR2 YNNKEL (reference sequence). V lost 4 bases and J lost 2, with 14 bases in between.

The gene calls are TRBV12-3 or TRBV12-4 and TRBJ2-7; maybe TRBD1 (5 bases). The V end lost 5 bases, the J end lost 6 bases, and 11 bases lay between the germline ends. CDR3 length equals 12 residues. For the CDR3, the DNA is TGTGCCAGCAGTCTTGACAGTCTCGAGCAGTACGTC. This gives the protein CASSLDSLEQYV.

The chain joins TRBV5-1 to TRBJ1-1; D gene ambiguous. V lost 2 bases to trimming and J lost 3 bases, with 11 bases between them. CDR1 and CDR2 (germline): SGHRS, YFSETQ. The CDR3 spans 14 residues. The CDR3: CASSLAGGYTEAFF. CDR3 bases: TGCGCCAGCAGCTTAGCCGGAGGGTACACTGAAGCTTTCTTT.

The V call is TRBV29-1, the J call TRBJ2-7; 8 nucleotides line up with TRBD2. Trimming at V came to 4 bases and at J to 4 bases, leaving 6 bases not matched to a gene. The germline V gene encodes CDR1 SQVTM and CDR2 ANQGSEA. The CDR3 sequence is 13 residues long. CDR3 sequence (DNA): TGCAGCGTTGTCGGGACTAGATCTTACGAGCAGTACTTC. It specifies CSVVGTRSYEQYF.

This rearrangement joins TRBV5-1 to TRBJ2-1; 7 nucleotides agree with TRBD2. Germline V gene data show CDR1 as SGHRS and CDR2 as YFSETQ. V dropped 0 bases and J dropped 0; count of bases not matched to a gene: 9. The CDR3 runs 18 residues. CDR3 sequence: CASSLVPWRETSYNEQFF. The CDR3 DNA reads as TGCGCCAGCAGCTTGGTTCCTTGGCGGGAGACCTCCTACAATGAGCAGTTCTTC. Supplemented by reference TRBV5-1 and TRBJ2-1, the full variable domain reads KAGVTQTPRYLIKTRGQQVTLSCSPISGHRSVSWYQQTPGQGLQFLFEYFSETQRNKGNFPGRFSGRQFSNSRSEMNVSTLELGDSALYLCASSLVPWRETSYNEQFFGPGTRLTVL.

V is TRBV16 and J is TRBJ2-4, with a possible D match to TRBD1 (5 bases). Per germline, CDR1 KGHSY and CDR2 FQNENV. The CDR3 consists of 16 residues. The ends were cut back, 1 base at V and 0 bases at J, with 10 bases in the middle. The CDR3 DNA reads TGTGCCAGCAGCCAATGGACAAGTCTAGCCAAAAACATTCAGTACTTC. Its protein product is CASSQWTSLAKNIQYF.

The genes are TRBV7-9 and TRBJ2-2; no firm D call. The CDR3 is 18 amino acids. From germline, CDR1 is SEHNR and CDR2 FQNEAQ (reference sequence). V lost 1 base to trimming and J lost 0 bases, with 15 bases between them. The CDR3 DNA is TGTGCCAGCAGCTTAGTTGTACCCTATACGTCGAACACCGGGGAGCTGTTTTTT. It codes for CASSLVVPYTSNTGELFF.

This sequence joins TRBV10-3 and TRBJ1-4, with 8 bases identical to TRBD1. Trimming took 4 bases from V and 14 from J; bases not matched to a gene: 21. Germline-derived CDR1 and CDR2 are ENHRY and SYGVKD. CDR3 length equals 17 residues. This CDR3 is CAISAAAGGDPMKGLFF. CDR3 DNA sequence: TGTGCCATCAGTGCGGCGGCAGGGGGCGACCCGATGAAGGGGCTGTTTTTT.

The chain employs TRBV27 and TRBJ2-3; 8 nucleotides agree with TRBD1. The CDR3 totals 17 residues. Trimming took 4 bases from V and 0 from J; bases not matched to a gene: 9. Germline values: CDR1 MNHEY, CDR2 SMNVEV (reference sequence). The CDR3 loop is CASSWRNRGISTDTQYF. The CDR3 nucleotides read TGTGCCAGCAGTTGGAGGAACAGGGGGATCAGCACAGATACGCAGTATTTT.

The V and J genes are TRBV18 and TRBJ2-5, with TRBD1 matching 7 bases. CDR3 length: 15 residues. The J segment lost 5 bases and the V segment lost 3 bases, leaving 9 bases of the junction unmatched. Germline-derived CDR1 and CDR2 are KGHSH and LQKENI. CDR3 residues: CASSPRQGSGETQYF. CDR3 bases: TGTGCCAGCTCACCCCGACAGGGTTCAGGGGAGACCCAGTACTTC.

The rearrangement links TRBV7-9 to TRBJ2-7, with D unresolved. V lost 2 bases and J 2 bases, leaving 7 bases between the germline ends. Germline-derived CDR1 and CDR2 are SEHNR and FQNEAQ (reference sequence). The CDR3 is 13 residues long. The CDR3, as DNA: TGTGCCAGCAGCTTAATCGGTCCCTACGAGCAGTACGTC. Protein sequence: CASSLIGPYEQYV.